This is a list of T cell receptor beta chains from one sample in a study of T cell changes during pregnancy in multiple sclerosis. Libraries were prepared by immunoSEQ multiplex PCR; TCRdb keeps only in-frame clonotypes and omits some of them. The sample has over 100,000 clones; 90% to 95% are singletons. The input for sequencing was peripheral blood, taken in the third trimester of pregnancy. The receptors originated from a female donor with multiple sclerosis, enrolled in a pregnancy study. The CDR3 runs from the conserved cysteine through the conserved F or W. Fields, in order: CDR3 protein, CDR3 DNA, V gene, CDR3 length, D gene, clone size, J gene. D genes are given only for firm matches. Part of the rows lack a size; the others show once, few, many or a class for expanded clones.

CDR3aa: CASSLGEDQPQHF
CDR3nt: TGTGCCAGCAGCTTAGGGGAGGATCAGCCCCAGCATTTT
v_gene: TRBV5-4
len: 13
d_gene: -
abundance: -
j_gene: TRBJ1-5

CDR3aa: CASSPTRGLNYGYTF
CDR3nt: TGTGCCAGCAGTCCTACCAGGGGGCTTAACTATGGCTACACCTTC
v_gene: TRBV5-4
len: 15
d_gene: TRBD1
abundance: -
j_gene: TRBJ1-2

CDR3aa: CASSFGQGRGYTF
CDR3nt: TGTGCCAGCAGTTTCGGACAGGGTCGAGGCTACACCTTC
v_gene: TRBV6-1
len: 13
d_gene: TRBD1
abundance: -
j_gene: TRBJ1-2

CDR3aa: CASSLSGANTGELFF
CDR3nt: TGTGCCAGCAGCTTAAGCGGGGCTAACACCGGGGAGCTGTTTTTT
v_gene: TRBV7-9
len: 15
d_gene: TRBD2
abundance: -
j_gene: TRBJ2-2

CDR3aa: CASSLQGVAGNTIYF
CDR3nt: TGTGCCAGCAGTTTACAGGGGGTTGCTGGAAACACCATATATTTT
v_gene: TRBV27
len: 15
d_gene: TRBD1
abundance: -
j_gene: TRBJ1-3

CDR3aa: CASSEYGTGAFATNEKLFF
CDR3nt: TGTGCCAGCAGTGAATATGGGACAGGGGCCTTTGCAACTAATGAAAAACTGTTTTTT
v_gene: TRBV6-1
len: 19
d_gene: TRBD1
abundance: -
j_gene: TRBJ1-4

CDR3aa: CASSVRAGNTEAFF
CDR3nt: TGTGCCAGCAGCGTAAGAGCAGGCAACACTGAAGCTTTCTTT
v_gene: TRBV9
len: 14
d_gene: -
abundance: -
j_gene: TRBJ1-1

CDR3aa: CASSLAWDRGDYTF
CDR3nt: TGCGCCAGCAGCTTGGCCTGGGACAGGGGCGACTACACCTTC
v_gene: TRBV5-1
len: 14
d_gene: TRBD1
abundance: -
j_gene: TRBJ1-2

CDR3aa: CASGLVLSRDTEAFF
CDR3nt: TGTGCTAGTGGTTTGGTACTTAGCAGGGACACTGAAGCTTTCTTT
v_gene: TRBV12-5
len: 15
d_gene: -
abundance: -
j_gene: TRBJ1-1

CDR3aa: CASSETPSGGGDTQYF
CDR3nt: TGTGCCAGCAGTGAAACCCCTAGCGGGGGGGGTGATACGCAGTATTTT
v_gene: TRBV6-1
len: 16
d_gene: TRBD2
abundance: once
j_gene: TRBJ2-3

CDR3aa: CASNLGGLAGGEQYF
CDR3nt: TGTGCCAGCAACCTTGGGGGACTAGCGGGGGGTGAGCAGTACTTC
v_gene: TRBV21-1
len: 15
d_gene: -
abundance: -
j_gene: TRBJ2-7

CDR3aa: CASSQGTGSIYTF
CDR3nt: TGTGCCAGCTCCCAGGGGACAGGGAGTATTTACACCTTC
v_gene: TRBV2
len: 13
d_gene: TRBD1
abundance: -
j_gene: TRBJ1-2

CDR3aa: CASMRDGGNTEAFF
CDR3nt: TGTGCCAGCATGCGGGACGGCGGGAACACTGAAGCTTTCTTT
v_gene: TRBV9
len: 14
d_gene: -
abundance: -
j_gene: TRBJ1-1

CDR3aa: CSVGRGGSYNEQFF
CDR3nt: TGCAGCGTAGGGCGGGGGGGTTCCTACAATGAGCAGTTCTTC
v_gene: TRBV29-1
len: 14
d_gene: TRBD2
abundance: -
j_gene: TRBJ2-1

CDR3aa: CASSYGQTSGANVLTF
CDR3nt: TGTGCCAGCAGCTACGGACAAACCTCTGGGGCCAACGTCCTGACTTTC
v_gene: TRBV7-3
len: 16
d_gene: -
abundance: -
j_gene: TRBJ2-6

CDR3aa: CASSPAGAIYNEQFF
CDR3nt: TGTGCCAGCAGCCCCGCGGGGGCCATCTACAATGAGCAGTTCTTC
v_gene: TRBV11-3
len: 15
d_gene: -
abundance: -
j_gene: TRBJ2-1

CDR3aa: CASSPGQGSYEQYF
CDR3nt: TGCGCCAGCAGCCCGGGACAGGGTTCCTACGAGCAGTACTTC
v_gene: TRBV5-1
len: 14
d_gene: TRBD1
abundance: many
j_gene: TRBJ2-7

CDR3aa: CASSLEDRGRGEKLFF
CDR3nt: TGCGCCAGCAGCTTGGAGGACAGGGGGAGAGGGGAAAAACTGTTTTTT
v_gene: TRBV5-1
len: 16
d_gene: TRBD1
abundance: -
j_gene: TRBJ1-4

CDR3aa: CSVEAQTGGTTGELFF
CDR3nt: TGCAGCGTTGAAGCCCAGACAGGGGGTACGACCGGGGAGCTGTTTTTT
v_gene: TRBV29-1
len: 16
d_gene: TRBD1
abundance: -
j_gene: TRBJ2-2

CDR3aa: CASSLTPGGPSYEQYF
CDR3nt: TGTGCCAGCAGCCTTACCCCAGGTGGCCCGTCCTACGAGCAGTACTTC
v_gene: TRBV7-2
len: 16
d_gene: -
abundance: once
j_gene: TRBJ2-7

CDR3aa: CASSSSGRGTGELFF
CDR3nt: TGTGCCAGTAGTTCTAGCGGGCGAGGCACCGGGGAGCTGTTTTTT
v_gene: TRBV19
len: 15
d_gene: TRBD2
abundance: -
j_gene: TRBJ2-2

CDR3aa: CASSLPGQLYEQYF
CDR3nt: TGTGCCAGCAGTTTACCGGGACAGCTCTACGAGCAGTACTTC
v_gene: TRBV28
len: 14
d_gene: TRBD1
abundance: -
j_gene: TRBJ2-7

CDR3aa: CAITGGPGETQYF
CDR3nt: TGTGCCATCACTGGAGGTCCCGGGGAGACCCAGTACTTC
v_gene: TRBV10-3
len: 13
d_gene: -
abundance: -
j_gene: TRBJ2-5

CDR3aa: CASSPTPSGGTDTQYF
CDR3nt: TGTGCCAGTAGCCCGACCCCGAGCGGGGGCACAGATACGCAGTATTTT
v_gene: TRBV19
len: 16
d_gene: TRBD2
abundance: once
j_gene: TRBJ2-3

CDR3aa: CASSDSNYQPQHF
CDR3nt: TGTGCCAGCTCTGACAGTAATTATCAGCCCCAGCATTTT
v_gene: TRBV6-1
len: 13
d_gene: -
abundance: -
j_gene: TRBJ1-5

CDR3aa: CAWKDKRNYGYTF
CDR3nt: TGTGCCTGGAAGGACAAAAGAAACTATGGCTACACCTTC
v_gene: TRBV30
len: 13
d_gene: -
abundance: -
j_gene: TRBJ1-2

CDR3aa: CASSLQGNTEAFF
CDR3nt: TGTGCCAGCAGCCTCCAGGGTAACACTGAAGCTTTCTTT
v_gene: TRBV5-4
len: 13
d_gene: -
abundance: once
j_gene: TRBJ1-1

CDR3aa: CAISEGTDYQPQHF
CDR3nt: TGTGCCATCAGTGAGGGGACAGATTATCAGCCCCAGCATTTT
v_gene: TRBV10-3
len: 14
d_gene: TRBD1
abundance: -
j_gene: TRBJ1-5

CDR3aa: CASSPGTGDVRNTEAFF
CDR3nt: TGTGCCAGCAGCCCTGGGACAGGGGATGTTCGGAACACTGAAGCTTTCTTT
v_gene: TRBV28
len: 17
d_gene: TRBD1
abundance: -
j_gene: TRBJ1-1